The source of this T cell receptor (beta chain) is a study of cytomegalovirus exposure and HLA in healthy donors. General study findings and limits: Segments of the TCR beta V type were, in most cases, productive about 87% or about 30% of the time in an earlier analysis. A missense DCLRE1C variant was associated with V- and J-gene trimming of TCR beta chains in a later analysis, and an independent cohort replicated the association.

PCR used 60 Vbeta primers and 13 Jbeta primers. Produced via immunoSEQ multiplex PCR; TCRdb's table is partial and in-frame only. Here the sample spans 180,000 or so clones, more than 70% being singletons. The CDR3 is 18 residues long. Trimming cost V 4 bases and J 5 bases; bases outside gene matches: 19. The germline gives CDR1 SEHNR, CDR2 FQNEAQ (reference sequence). Remarks on this clone: Its specificity is not known.

Source material: PBMCs. This TCR was recovered from a girl aged 10-17 years in good health and CMV-seropositive. The chain couples TRBV7-9 to TRBJ1-1; 7 bases line up with TRBD1. The CDR3 reads CASSSTETGRHRGTEAFF. CDR3 coding DNA: TGTGCCAGCAGCTCCACGGAGACAGGGAGGCACCGAGGAACTGAAGCTTTCTTT.